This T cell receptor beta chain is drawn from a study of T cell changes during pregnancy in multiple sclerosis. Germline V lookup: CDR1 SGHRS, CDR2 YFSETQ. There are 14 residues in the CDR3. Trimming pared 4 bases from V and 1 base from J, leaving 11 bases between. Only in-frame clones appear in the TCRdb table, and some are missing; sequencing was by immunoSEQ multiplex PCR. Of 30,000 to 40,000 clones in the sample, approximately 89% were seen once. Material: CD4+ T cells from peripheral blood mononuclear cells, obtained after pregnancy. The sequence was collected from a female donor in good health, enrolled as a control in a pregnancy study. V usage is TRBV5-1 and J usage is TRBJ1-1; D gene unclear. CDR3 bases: TGCGCCAGCAGCATGTTCCTTTGGAACACTGAAGCTTTCTTT. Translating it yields CASSMFLWNTEAFF. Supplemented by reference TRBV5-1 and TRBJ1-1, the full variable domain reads KAGVTQTPRYLIKTRGQQVTLSCSPISGHRSVSWYQQTPGQGLQFLFEYFSETQRNKGNFPGRFSGRQFSNSRSEMNVSTLELGDSALYLCASSMFLWNTEAFFGQGTRLTVV.